Below are 26 T cell receptor beta chains sequenced from a single sample in a study of blood T cells in healthy people across ages. Combining a sample-barcoded 5' primer with a J-beta primer mix, a second PCR ran for roughly 6 to 12 cycles. Via MiXCR, TCRdb re-called the 5' RACE reads, giving one row per CDR3 protein. The sample lists around 1,600,000 distinct CDR3 sequences, roughly two fifths seen once, with 4% in the top ten. Sample: blood. The receptor source for this set is a woman aged 18-29 years in good health.

The gene calls are TRBV20-1 and TRBJ2-7; TRBD1 aligns across 7 bases. V shed 6 bases and J 2 bases; nucleotides not matched to a gene: 16. CDR1 DFQATT and CDR2 SNEGSKA come from the germline V gene (reference sequence). CDR3 length equals 16 residues. The CDR3 region is CSARSPEGGTAYEQYF. The CDR3 nucleotides are TGCAGTGCCAGAAGCCCCGAAGGGGGCACAGCCTACGAGCAGTACTTC.

This clonotype was detected only a few times. The chain is built from TRBV12-3 or TRBV12-4 and TRBJ2-7; 7 bases map to TRBD2. Germline trimming cut 5 bases from V and 1 base from J; bases unmatched to any gene: 8. The CDR3 totals 15 residues. In DNA form, the CDR3 reads TGTGCCAGCAGTATTACTAGCGATTCTTCCTACGAGCAGTACTTC. Encoded protein: CASSITSDSSYEQYF.

This clonotype was observed a handful of times. The rearrangement links TRBV9 to TRBJ2-6; 7 nucleotides match TRBD1. Losses at the gene ends were 6 bases for V and 9 bases for J; bases not matched to a gene: 3. The CDR3 sequence is 12 residues long. In germline, CDR1 is SGDLS, CDR2 YYNGEE. CDR3 in DNA: TGTGCCAGCACCCGGGACAGCAACGTCCTGACTTTC. This encodes CASTRDSNVLTF.

The DNA of the CDR3 is TGTGCCAGCAGTGTTAAGGGGGCGAGGAATTCACCCCTCCACTTT. This translates into CASSVKGARNSPLHF. The chain carries TRBV6-5 and TRBJ1-6, with 7 bases lining up with TRBD1. The CDR3 extends over 15 amino acids. Per germline, CDR1 MNHEY and CDR2 SVGAGI. V gave up 5 bases and J gave up 7 bases; unmatched junction bases: 8.

As regards this clonotype: This may arise from a read error, as a much more abundant clone is one base away. The V call is TRBV7-7, the J call TRBJ2-1; 10 positions agree with TRBD1. The CDR3 totals 15 residues. Per germline, CDR1 SSHAT and CDR2 FNYEAQ (reference sequence). The CDR3 DNA sequence: TGTGCTAGCAGCAAGGACAGGGGGAGAGGAGAGACCCAGTTCTTC. Amino acids: CASSKDRGRGETQFF. The whole variable domain, remainder taken from reference TRBV7-7 and TRBJ2-1, is GAGVSQSPRYKVTKRGQDVTLRCDPISSHATLYWYQQALGQGPEFLTYFNYEAQPDKSGLPSDRFSAERPEGSISTLTIQRTEQRDSAMYRCASSKDRGRGETQFFGPGTRLTVL.

This clonotype occurred a few times. This rearrangement joins TRBV20-1 to TRBJ2-7; 9 bases align to TRBD2. V gave up 3 bases and J gave up 0 bases; unmatched junction bases: 3. The CDR3 is 14 residues long. Germline V gene lookup returns CDR1 DFQATT and CDR2 SNEGSKA (reference sequence). CDR3: CSASRLAVSYEQYF. The CDR3 nucleotides are TGCAGTGCTAGCCGACTAGCGGTCTCCTACGAGCAGTACTTC.

The chain employs TRBV7-9 and TRBJ2-3, with D perhaps TRBD1 or TRBD2 (5 bases each). Germline V gene data show CDR1 as SEHNR and CDR2 as FQNEAQ (reference sequence). V lost 10 bases and J 1 base, leaving 12 bases between the germline ends. The CDR3 totals 13 residues. The CDR3 DNA sequence: TGTGCCACCCGGCTGGGGGGCACAGATACGCAGTATTTT. This codes for CATRLGGTDTQYF. Combining the CDR3 with reference TRBV7-9 and TRBJ2-3 gives the whole variable domain DTGVSQNPRHKITKRGQNVTFRCDPISEHNRLYWYRQTLGQGPEFLTYFQNEAQLEKSRLLSDRFSAERPKGSFSTLEIQRTEQGDSAMYLCATRLGGTDTQYFGPGTRLTVL.

The chain carries TRBV28 and TRBJ1-2, with D possibly being TRBD1 (5 bases). The CDR3 totals 12 residues. Looked up from germline, CDR1 is MDHEN and CDR2 is SYDVKM. The V gene lost 3 bases and the J gene lost 4 bases, with 6 bases spanning the gap. For the CDR3, the DNA is TGTGCCAGCAGTTTCAGGGCCTATGGCTACACCTTC. This encodes CASSFRAYGYTF.

The V and J genes are TRBV14 and TRBJ1-2, with 9 nucleotides matching TRBD1. The CDR3 loop spans 15 amino acids. Germline CDR1 reads SGHDN; CDR2 reads FVKESK. Germline trimming cut 1 base from V and 6 bases from J; bases unmatched to any gene: 6. The CDR3 spells CASSQVLGQGNGYTF. CDR3 coding DNA: TGTGCCAGCAGCCAAGTCTTGGGACAGGGAAATGGCTACACCTTC.

CDR3 loop: CASSPRGGLGYTF. The CDR3 region has the DNA TGTGCCAGCAGCCCACGAGGGGGCCTTGGCTACACCTTC. The gene calls are TRBV7-9 and TRBJ1-2; 7 bases align to TRBD1. V was clipped by 5 bases and J by 7 bases; unmatched bases: 7. The germline CDR1 and CDR2 sequences are SEHNR and FQNEAQ (reference sequence). The CDR3 totals 13 residues.

The chain's CDR3 is CSARQPYNEKLFF. The CDR3 region has the DNA TGCAGTGCTAGGCAACCCTATAATGAAAAACTGTTTTTT. This chain joins TRBV20-1 and TRBJ1-4; D unclear. V gave up 3 bases and J gave up 4 bases, with 9 bases separating them. The germline gives CDR1 DFQATT, CDR2 SNEGSKA (reference sequence). This CDR3 is built from 13 residues.

This clonotype has more than one count but fewer than ten. The chain recombines TRBV2 with TRBJ2-1; D uncertain. Germline CDR1 SNHLY, CDR2 FYNNEI. The ends were cut back, 2 bases at V and 7 bases at J, with 18 bases in the middle. This CDR3 has 16 residues. CDR3 in amino acids: CASSEYMAGLGNEQFF. The CDR3 DNA follows: TGTGCCAGCAGTGAATACATGGCCGGCCTGGGGAATGAGCAGTTCTTC.

This rearrangement joins TRBV20-1 to TRBJ1-1, with a possible D match to TRBD1 (5 bases). The CDR3 extends over 14 amino acids. V lost 2 bases to trimming and J lost 1 base, with 11 bases between them. The V gene's germline CDR1 is DFQATT and CDR2 SNEGSKA (reference sequence). CDR3 in amino acids: CSARNLGPNTEAFF. In nucleotides, the CDR3 is TGCAGTGCTAGAAATTTGGGACCGAACACTGAAGCTTTCTTT.

V and J are TRBV7-6 and TRBJ2-1; 7 bases align to TRBD1. Germline assignment: CDR1 SGHVS and CDR2 FNYEAQ. After removal of 0 bases from V and 12 bases from J, the junction contained 2 bases not matched to a gene. This CDR3 has 12 amino acids. The CDR3: CASSLAAGGQFF. As DNA, the CDR3 is TGTGCCAGCAGCTTAGCGGCAGGGGGGCAGTTCTTC.

This clonotype has only a few counts. The chain combines TRBV12-3 or TRBV12-4 with TRBJ2-5; tentative D call: TRBD2 (5 bases). CDR3 length equals 14 residues. The V and J ends lost 6 bases and 5 bases respectively, with 16 bases between them. In DNA, the CDR3 is TGTGCCAGCAGAGTGGAGCTGGGAGACGAGACCCAGTACTTC. This sequence encodes CASRVELGDETQYF.

This clonotype was counted between two and nine times. The chain couples TRBV12-3 or TRBV12-4 to TRBJ1-1; TRBD1 matches 8 bases. J was trimmed by 2 bases and V by 8 bases; bases with no gene match: 13. CDR3 size: 16 residues. The CDR3 sequence is CASQNPGTGFNTEAFF. CDR3 in DNA: TGTGCCAGCCAAAACCCCGGGACAGGTTTTAACACTGAAGCTTTCTTT.

The gene calls are TRBV5-1 and TRBJ2-1; no clear D gene. Trimming removed 3 bases at V and 2 bases at J, with 9 bases between. CDR1 is SGHRS, CDR2 YFSETQ, per germline. This CDR3 region has 14 residues. This chain's CDR3 is CASSSNPPYNEQFF. CDR3 nucleotides: TGCGCCAGCAGCTCAAACCCCCCCTACAATGAGCAGTTCTTC.

Notes on this clonotype: The junction departs from the called germline gene at one end, perhaps through a read error. The J gene is TRBJ1-5, the V gene TRBV7-9; the D is unclear. This CDR3 is 13 amino acids long. The germline V gene encodes CDR1 SEHNR and CDR2 FQNEAQ (reference sequence). CDR3 sequence: CASSVADGQPQHF. CDR3 bases: TGTGCCAGCAGCGTAGCGGATGGGCAGCCCCAGCATTTT. Drawing the rest from reference TRBV7-9 and TRBJ1-5, the complete variable domain is DTGVSQNPRHKITKRGQNVTFRCDPISEHNRLYWYRQTLGQGPEFLTYFQNEAQLEKSRLLSDRFSAERPKGSFSTLEIQRTEQGDSAMYLCASSVADGQPQHFGDGTRLSIL.

This clonotype was seen more than once but under ten times. The chain links TRBV7-2 to TRBJ2-5, with 11 bases aligning to TRBD2. V lost 3 bases, J lost 3 bases, and 6 bases stayed unmatched. Germline V gene sequence: CDR1 SGHTA, CDR2 FQGNSA. This CDR3 has 16 amino acids. CDR3 DNA sequence: TGTGCCAGCAGCTTCACTCTACTAGCGGGGGAAGAGACCCAGTACTTC. The encoded protein is CASSFTLLAGEETQYF.

V is TRBV7-9 and J is TRBJ1-3; tentatively, D is TRBD1 (6 bases). V was pared by 4 bases and J by 0 bases, with 22 bases between. Germline CDR1 reads SEHNR; CDR2 reads FQNEAQ (reference sequence). The CDR3 is 19 amino acids. The CDR3 region has the DNA TGTGCCAGCAGCTACCCCACGAGGGGGGAACCAAACTCTGGAAACACCATATATTTT. Translation gives CASSYPTRGEPNSGNTIYF.

The chain employs TRBV5-1 and TRBJ2-4; TRBD2 matches 14 bases. The J call is uncertain, as TRBJ2-7 better fits the DNA end. Germline CDR1 SGHRS, CDR2 YFSETQ. CDR3 length equals 16 residues. CDR3 amino acids: CASSWGTSGSLYEQYF. The DNA of the CDR3 is TGCGCCAGCAGCTGGGGGACTAGCGGGAGTTTGTACGAGCAGTACTTC.

This chain links TRBV9 with TRBJ2-3; TRBD2 matches 13 bases. Germline CDR1 and CDR2: SGDLS and YYNGEE. Unmatched junction bases numbered 6, after V lost 4 bases and J lost 4 bases. The CDR3 runs to 16 residues. The CDR3 protein is CASSLRTSGGADTQYF. The CDR3 DNA sequence: TGTGCCAGCAGCTTAAGGACTAGCGGGGGTGCAGATACGCAGTATTTT.

The V call is TRBV6-2 or TRBV6-3, the J call TRBJ1-5; D is unresolved. CDR3 length: 13 amino acids. Germline V gives CDR1 MNHEY, CDR2 SVGEGT. V lost 4 bases to trimming and J lost 3 bases, with 7 bases between them. CDR3 residues: CASSFQHNQPQHF. The CDR3 coding sequence is TGTGCCAGCAGTTTCCAGCACAATCAGCCCCAGCATTTT.

The rearrangement joins TRBV3-1 to TRBJ2-1; D perhaps matches TRBD2 (6 bases). V lost 6 bases, J lost 8 bases, and 26 bases lay in between. This CDR3 is built from 17 residues. Germline lookup yields CDR1 LGHDT and CDR2 YNNKEL (reference sequence). The CDR3 loop reads CASRGHTSGTLRYEQFF. CDR3 DNA sequence: TGTGCCAGCAGAGGACATACATCCGGGACTCTCCGCTATGAGCAGTTCTTC.

A few counts support this clonotype. This chain links TRBV29-1 with TRBJ1-6; the D is unclear. Trimming stripped 8 bases from V and 10 bases from J, with 15 bases between. The CDR3 covers 12 residues. Germline values: CDR1 SQVTM, CDR2 ANQGSEA. CDR3 coding DNA: TGCAGCCCGTGGTATTGGGGATCACCCCTCCACTTT. It codes for CSPWYWGSPLHF.

The gene calls are TRBV24-1 and TRBJ1-2; D perhaps matches TRBD1 (5 bases). The germline V gene encodes CDR1 KGHDR and CDR2 SFDVKD. The CDR3 is 15 amino acids. V was shortened by 4 bases and J by 7 bases, with 18 bases between the two germline ends. The CDR3 DNA is TGTGCCACCAGTGACCGTACAGGACGGAGCGGTGGCTACACCTTC. This gives the protein CATSDRTGRSGGYTF.